This T cell receptor beta chain originates from a study of cytomegalovirus exposure and HLA in healthy donors. Looking at the study overall: The same platform was used for the roughly 120 validation repertoires as for the approximately 630 first-cohort repertoires, as reported in a later analysis.

Study-wide results and caveats: There were a few CMV-associated chains whose specificity for CMV antigens was confirmed in vitro. Over 150 TCR beta chains were listed as cytomegalovirus-associated.

Note on this clone: Its target is unknown.

The repertoire was sequenced with immunoSEQ multiplex PCR; TCRdb's copy has only in-frame clones and lacks some. The sample includes hundreds of thousands of clones, 75% to 90% of them seen just once. Germline V CDR1 and CDR2: SGDLS, YYNGEE. V shed 0 bases and J 2 bases; nucleotides not matched to a gene: 12. This CDR3 spans 19 amino acids. The chain has TRBV9 and TRBJ2-3; 10 nucleotides match TRBD2. The receptor was isolated from a woman between 18 and 29 years old in good health and CMV-seronegative. Specimen: PBMCs. For the CDR3, the DNA is TGTGCCAGCAGCGTAGAGGTTGTGGTTGGACTAGCGGCCACAGATACGCAGTATTTT. It codes for CASSVEVVVGLAATDTQYF.